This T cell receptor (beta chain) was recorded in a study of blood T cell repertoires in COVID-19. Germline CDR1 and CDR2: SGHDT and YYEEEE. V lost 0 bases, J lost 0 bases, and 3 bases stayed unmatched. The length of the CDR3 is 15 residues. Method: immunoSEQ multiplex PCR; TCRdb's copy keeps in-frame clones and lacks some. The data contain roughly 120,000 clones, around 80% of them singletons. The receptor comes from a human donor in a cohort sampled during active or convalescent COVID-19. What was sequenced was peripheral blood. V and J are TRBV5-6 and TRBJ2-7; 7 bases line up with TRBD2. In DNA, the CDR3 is TGTGCCAGCAGCTTGGGACGGGGGGTCTCCTACGAGCAGTACTTC. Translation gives CASSLGRGVSYEQYF.